One sample yielded the 16 T cell receptor beta chains listed below, sequenced in a study of early stage breast cancer tumors. Sequenced by immunoSEQ multiplex PCR; TCRdb stores in-frame clones only, minus some. The profile covers about 50,000 clones, with over 60% appearing a single time and 3.4% taken by the ten largest. Sequenced input: blood. The receptors stem from a person younger than 45 with breast cancer.

The chain joins TRBV4-3 to TRBJ2-7; perhaps TRBD1 as D (5 bases). The V end was cut by 3 bases, the J end by 1 base, with 10 bases between. The CDR3 runs to 14 residues. Per the germline V gene, CDR1 is LGHNA and CDR2 is YSLEER. DNA of the CDR3: TGCGCCAGCAGCCAGCACAGGCAGTCCTACGAGCAGTACTTC. Protein: CASSQHRQSYEQYF.

V and J are TRBV6-5 and TRBJ2-7, with D uncertain. The length of the CDR3 is 13 residues. CDR1 MNHEY and CDR2 SVGAGI come from the germline V gene. V was trimmed by 2 bases and J by 2 bases, leaving 7 bases between them. This chain's CDR3 is CASSYGYPYEQYF. CDR3 DNA: TGTGCCAGCAGTTACGGGTACCCCTACGAGCAGTACTTC.

The rearrangement joins TRBV13 to TRBJ2-7, with D possibly being TRBD2 (6 bases). Trimming left V 7 bases short and J 2 bases short, with 18 bases between. This CDR3 contains 15 residues. Per germline, CDR1 PRHDT and CDR2 FYEKMQ (reference sequence). The CDR3 DNA reads as TGTGCCAGCAAACCCGTCGGAGGGTTACCCTACGAGCAGTACTTC. This codes for CASKPVGGLPYEQYF.

The J gene is TRBJ1-2, the V gene TRBV4-1, with D possibly matching TRBD1 (6 bases). The germline gives CDR1 MGHRA, CDR2 YSYEKL. The CDR3 is 16 residues long. V shed 1 base and J shed 4 bases, with 16 bases lying between them. In DNA, the CDR3 is TGCGCCAGCAGCCAAGTTCGACAGGATAAAGTCTATGGCTACACCTTC. This encodes CASSQVRQDKVYGYTF.

The chain has TRBV7-9 and TRBJ2-5, with D possibly TRBD2 on 7 matching bases. Germline assignment: CDR1 SEHNR and CDR2 FQNEAQ (reference sequence). V gave up 4 bases and J gave up 4 bases, with 13 bases separating them. This CDR3 is 14 amino acids long. This chain's CDR3 is CASSSLGGPETQYF. CDR3 in DNA: TGTGCCAGCAGCTCCCTCGGGGGGCCAGAGACCCAGTACTTC. The full variable domain, rest sourced from reference TRBV7-9 and TRBJ2-5, is DTGVSQNPRHKITKRGQNVTFRCDPISEHNRLYWYRQTLGQGPEFLTYFQNEAQLEKSRLLSDRFSAERPKGSFSTLEIQRTEQGDSAMYLCASSSLGGPETQYFGPGTRLLVL.

This clone has only one observation. The rearrangement joins TRBV5-1 to TRBJ2-1, with 8 bases that match TRBD2. V lost 5 bases, J lost 4 bases, and 2 bases stayed unmatched. The germline gives CDR1 SGHRS, CDR2 YFSETQ. This CDR3 is 13 amino acids long. CDR3 sequence reads: CASRLAAYNEQFF. CDR3 nucleotides: TGCGCCAGCAGACTAGCGGCATACAATGAGCAGTTCTTC.

The chain uses TRBV10-1 and TRBJ1-1; the D is unclear. Trimming left V 5 bases short and J 0 bases short, with 7 bases between. CDR1 is WNHNN and CDR2 is SYGVQD in the germline V gene (reference sequence). This CDR3 has 13 residues. The CDR3 spells CASSSDMNTEAFF. CDR3 DNA sequence: TGCGCCAGCAGTTCTGACATGAACACTGAAGCTTTCTTT.

In DNA form, the CDR3 reads TGTGCCAGCAGCCCTCGGATAGCGAACTATGGCTACACCTTC. Its protein is CASSPRIANYGYTF. J is TRBJ1-2 and V is TRBV5-5, with D hard to call. Trimming took off 4 bases at V and 2 bases at J, with 12 bases between the two ends. This CDR3 has 14 residues. CDR1 SGHKS and CDR2 YYEKEE come from the germline V gene (reference sequence).

This chain connects TRBV27 to TRBJ2-5; TRBD2 matches 12 bases. V shed 5 bases and J 3 bases; nucleotides not matched to a gene: 7. This CDR3 comprises 16 residues. Germline CDR1 and CDR2: MNHEY and SMNVEV (reference sequence). The CDR3 DNA reads TGTGCCAGCAGTCCCGGGACTAGCGGGTGGAAAGAGACCCAGTACTTC. Its protein product is CASSPGTSGWKETQYF.

V and J are TRBV4-3 and TRBJ2-1, with 13 bases lining up with TRBD2. The germline V gene has CDR1 LGHNA and CDR2 YSLEER. V dropped 1 base and J dropped 7; count of bases not matched to a gene: 1. The CDR3 length is 15 residues. CDR3 sequence (DNA): TGCGCCAGCAGCCAAGGACTAGCGGGAGGTAATGAGCAGTTCTTC. Protein product: CASSQGLAGGNEQFF.

The rearrangement uses TRBV4-3 and TRBJ1-2, with 8 bases matching TRBD1. The CDR3 length is 16 residues. Trimming removed 4 bases from V and 4 bases from J; junction bases left unmatched: 11. CDR1 is LGHNA and CDR2 is YSLEER in the germline V gene. Here the CDR3 DNA reads TGCGCCAGCAGCCCCTCGTCCGGACAGGGAGGCTATGGCTACACCTTC. Residues: CASSPSSGQGGYGYTF.

The chain recombines TRBV19 with TRBJ2-7; the match to TRBD2 covers 11 bases. Germline CDR1 and CDR2: LNHDA and SQIVND (reference sequence). The CDR3 spans 12 residues. After removal of 9 bases from V and 3 bases from J, the junction contained 1 base not matched to a gene. The CDR3 loop is CASGTSGYEQYF. The CDR3 bases are TGTGCCAGCGGGACTAGCGGCTACGAGCAGTACTTC.

This chain joins TRBV19 and TRBJ2-4, with a possible D match to TRBD2 (6 bases). The CDR3 has 13 residues. Germline values: CDR1 LNHDA, CDR2 SQIVND (reference sequence). V shed 6 bases and J shed 6 bases, with 12 bases lying between them. The CDR3 DNA reads as TGTGCCAGTAGGGAGGGTCCGCGAAACATTCAGTACTTC. It codes for CASREGPRNIQYF.

In this sample, this clone turned up once. The V and J genes are TRBV19 and TRBJ1-1, with 8 bases fitting TRBD1. V lost 10 bases to trimming and J lost 4 bases; unmatched junction nucleotides: 8. The CDR3 has 13 amino acids. Per the germline V gene, CDR1 is LNHDA and CDR2 is SQIVND (reference sequence). The CDR3 DNA reads as TGTGCCACCACAGGGGGATGGAGCACTGAAGCTTTCTTT. Translated, it gives CATTGGWSTEAFF. Full variable domain (rest looked up from reference TRBV19 and TRBJ1-1): DGGITQSPKYLFRKEGQNVTLSCEQNLNHDAMYWYRQDPGQGLRLIYYSQIVNDFQKGDIAEGYSVSREKKESFPLTVTSAQKNPTAFYLCATTGGWSTEAFFGQGTRLTVV.

This rearrangement joins TRBV7-7 to TRBJ2-1; tentative D call: TRBD2 (5 bases). Per germline, CDR1 SSHAT and CDR2 FNYEAQ (reference sequence). This CDR3 is built from 15 residues. The ends were cut back, 5 bases at V and 8 bases at J, with 19 bases in the middle. The CDR3 nucleotides are TGTGCCAGCAGCCGTGAGCGGTCTCCTGGCTATGAGCAGTTCTTC. Translation gives CASSRERSPGYEQFF.

This clone was found once. The CDR3 region has the DNA TGTGCCAGCAGCTTGGCCAAACTAGCGCTCACAGATACGCAGTATTTT. Residues: CASSLAKLALTDTQYF. V gene TRBV5-4 combines with J gene TRBJ2-3, with 7 bases lining up with TRBD2. V shed 0 bases and J 2 bases; nucleotides not matched to a gene: 6. The V gene's germline CDR1 is SGHNT and CDR2 YYREEE (reference sequence). This CDR3 spans 16 amino acids.